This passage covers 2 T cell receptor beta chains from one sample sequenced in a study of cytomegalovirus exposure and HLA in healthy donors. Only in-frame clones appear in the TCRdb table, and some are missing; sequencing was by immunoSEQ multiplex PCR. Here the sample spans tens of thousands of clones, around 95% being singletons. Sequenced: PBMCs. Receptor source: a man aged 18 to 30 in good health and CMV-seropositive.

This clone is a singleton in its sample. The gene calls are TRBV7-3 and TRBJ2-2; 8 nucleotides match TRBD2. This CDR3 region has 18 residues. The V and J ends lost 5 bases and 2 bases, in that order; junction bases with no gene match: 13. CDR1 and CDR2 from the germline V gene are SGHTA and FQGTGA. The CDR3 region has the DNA TGTGCCAGCAGCCCGAAGAAGGGAGCGGGGGTAAACACCGGGGAGCTGTTTTTT. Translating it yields CASSPKKGAGVNTGELFF.

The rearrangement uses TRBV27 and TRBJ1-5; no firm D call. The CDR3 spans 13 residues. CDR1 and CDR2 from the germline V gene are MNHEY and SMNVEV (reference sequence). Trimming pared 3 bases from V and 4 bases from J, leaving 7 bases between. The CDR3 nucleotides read TGTGCCAGCAGTTTGAGGGAAAATCAGCCCCAGCATTTT. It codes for CASSLRENQPQHF.